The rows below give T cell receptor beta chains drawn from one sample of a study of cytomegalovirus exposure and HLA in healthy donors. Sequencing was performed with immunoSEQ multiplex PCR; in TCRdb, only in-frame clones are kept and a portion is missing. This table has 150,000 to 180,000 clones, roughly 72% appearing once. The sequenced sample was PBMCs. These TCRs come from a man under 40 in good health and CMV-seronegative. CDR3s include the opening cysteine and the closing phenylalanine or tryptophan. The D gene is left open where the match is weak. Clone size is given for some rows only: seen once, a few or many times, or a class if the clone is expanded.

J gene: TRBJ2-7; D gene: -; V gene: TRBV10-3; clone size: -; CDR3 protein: CAIAAQFREQYF; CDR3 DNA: TGTGCCATCGCGGCTCAGTTTCGCGAGCAGTACTTC
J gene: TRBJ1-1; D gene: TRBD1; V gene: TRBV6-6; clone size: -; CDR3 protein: CASSTRTGTTEAFF; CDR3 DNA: TGTGCCAGCAGCACCAGGACAGGGACCACTGAAGCTTTCTTT
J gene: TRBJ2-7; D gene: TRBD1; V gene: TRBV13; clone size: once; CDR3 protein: CASSFGTGVNSYEQYF; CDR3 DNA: TGTGCCAGCAGCTTTGGGACAGGGGTAAACTCCTACGAGCAGTACTTC
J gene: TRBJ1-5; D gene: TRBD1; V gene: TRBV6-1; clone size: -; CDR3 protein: CASSWTGGRNQPQHF; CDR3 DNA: TGTGCCAGCAGCTGGACAGGGGGCAGAAATCAGCCCCAGCATTTT
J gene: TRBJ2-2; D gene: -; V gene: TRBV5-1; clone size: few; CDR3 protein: CATRDTNTGELFF; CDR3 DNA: TGCGCCACCCGGGACACAAACACCGGGGAGCTGTTTTTT
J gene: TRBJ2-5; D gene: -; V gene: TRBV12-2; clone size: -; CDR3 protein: CASRLLRTGSGRETQYF; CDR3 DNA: TGTGCAAGTCGCTTACTTCGGACAGGGAGTGGGAGAGAGACCCAGTACTTC
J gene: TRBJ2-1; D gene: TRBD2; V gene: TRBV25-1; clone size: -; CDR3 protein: CASSDWGGDNEQFF; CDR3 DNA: TGTGCCAGCAGTGATTGGGGAGGGGACAATGAGCAGTTCTTC
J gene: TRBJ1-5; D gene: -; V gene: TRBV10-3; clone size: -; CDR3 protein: CASGREPNQPQHF; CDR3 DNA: TGTGCCAGCGGGAGGGAGCCCAATCAGCCCCAGCATTTT
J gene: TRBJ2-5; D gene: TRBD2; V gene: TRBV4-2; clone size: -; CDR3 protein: CASSQVTSGEETQYF; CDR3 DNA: TGTGCCAGCAGCCAAGTGACTAGCGGGGAAGAGACCCAGTACTTC
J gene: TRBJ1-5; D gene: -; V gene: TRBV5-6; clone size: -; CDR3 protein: CASSLGDNQPQNF; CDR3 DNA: TGTGCCAGCAGCTTAGGGGACAATCAGCCCCAGAATTTT
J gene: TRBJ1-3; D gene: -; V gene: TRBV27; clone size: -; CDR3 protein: CASSLKIVRFSGNTIYF; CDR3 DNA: TGTGCCAGCAGTTTGAAAATTGTGCGGTTCTCTGGAAACACCATATATTTT
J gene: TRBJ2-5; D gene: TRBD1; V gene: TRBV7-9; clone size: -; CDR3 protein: CASSLGDRGGETQYF; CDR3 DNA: TGTGCCAGCAGCTTAGGGGACAGGGGGGGAGAGACCCAGTACTTC
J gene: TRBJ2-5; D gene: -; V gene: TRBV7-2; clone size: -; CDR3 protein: CASSSGEETQYF; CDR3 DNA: TGTGCCAGCAGCTCAGGGGAAGAGACCCAGTACTTC
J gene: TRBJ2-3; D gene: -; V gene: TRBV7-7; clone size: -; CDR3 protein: CASSPLTADTQYF; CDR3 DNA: TGTGCCAGCAGCCCCCTAACCGCAGATACGCAGTATTTT
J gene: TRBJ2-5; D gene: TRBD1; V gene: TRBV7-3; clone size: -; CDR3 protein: CASSLGQGGQETQYF; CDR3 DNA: TGTGCCAGCAGCTTAGGACAGGGGGGACAAGAGACCCAGTACTTC
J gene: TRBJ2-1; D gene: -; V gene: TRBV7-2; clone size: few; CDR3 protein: CASSWTWRGNNEQFF; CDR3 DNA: TGTGCCAGCAGCTGGACGTGGCGGGGAAACAATGAGCAGTTCTTC